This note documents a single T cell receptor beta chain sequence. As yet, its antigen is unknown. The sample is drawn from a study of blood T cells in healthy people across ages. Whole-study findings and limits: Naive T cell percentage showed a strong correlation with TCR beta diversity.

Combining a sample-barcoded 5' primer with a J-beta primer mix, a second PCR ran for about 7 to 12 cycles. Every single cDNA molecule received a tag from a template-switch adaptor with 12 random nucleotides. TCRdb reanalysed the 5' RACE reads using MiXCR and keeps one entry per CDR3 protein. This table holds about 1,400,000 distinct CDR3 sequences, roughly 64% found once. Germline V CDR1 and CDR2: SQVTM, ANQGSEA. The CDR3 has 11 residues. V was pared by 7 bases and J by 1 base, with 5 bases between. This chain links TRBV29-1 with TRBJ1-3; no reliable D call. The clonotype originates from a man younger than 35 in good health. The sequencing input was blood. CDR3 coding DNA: TGCAGCGCCTGGTCTGGAAACACCATATATTTT. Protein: CSAWSGNTIYF.